The present T cell receptor beta chain was sequenced within a study of T cell repertoires in cytomegalovirus infection. Overall study: Epitope selection comprised recently identified HLA-C-restricted CMV epitopes and well-studied HLA-B-restricted CMV epitopes. It was the public TCR beta signatures that indicated both CMV infection and matching HLA type.

Study results and caveats: Cumulated frequencies of public TCR beta families served to identify carriers of CMV plus the relevant HLA. Ex vivo responses were dominated by HLA-C-restricted CMV-specific TCR beta clonotypes.

This CDR3 spans 16 amino acids. V lost 1 base and J lost 0, with 13 bases in between. Germline values: CDR1 DFQATT, CDR2 SNEGSKA (reference sequence). This clonotype turned up a few times. Its specificity is not known. Each CDR3 protein gets one entry after TCRdb re-called the reads with MiXCR. The profile shows over 100,000 distinct CDR3 sequences, 25% to 30% of them singletons. The sequence came from a human donor in good health (CMV status not recorded). Some clones in this sample may be carry-over from other donors' samples. The specimen comprised CD8+ T cells from cultured PBMCs, sampled from culture after CMV antigen stimulation. The chain has TRBV20-1 and TRBJ1-3; D may be TRBD1 (6 bases). This CDR3 is CSARGRRGLSGNTIYF. CDR3 sequence (DNA): TGCAGTGCTAGAGGGCGCAGGGGCCTCTCTGGAAACACCATATATTTT.